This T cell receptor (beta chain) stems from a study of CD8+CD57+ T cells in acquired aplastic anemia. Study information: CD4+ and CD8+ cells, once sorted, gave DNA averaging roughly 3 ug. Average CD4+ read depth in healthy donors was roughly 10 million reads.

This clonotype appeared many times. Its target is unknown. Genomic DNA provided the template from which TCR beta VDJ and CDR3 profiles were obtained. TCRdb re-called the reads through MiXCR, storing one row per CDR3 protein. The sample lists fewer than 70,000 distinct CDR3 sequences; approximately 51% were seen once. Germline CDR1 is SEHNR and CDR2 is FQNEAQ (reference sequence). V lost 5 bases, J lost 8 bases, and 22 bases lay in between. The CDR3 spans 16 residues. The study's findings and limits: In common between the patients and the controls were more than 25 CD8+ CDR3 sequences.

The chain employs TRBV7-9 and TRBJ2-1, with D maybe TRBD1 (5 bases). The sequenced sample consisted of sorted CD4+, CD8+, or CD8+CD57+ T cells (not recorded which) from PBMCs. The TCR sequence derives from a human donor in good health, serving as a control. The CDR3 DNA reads TGTGCCAGCAGCGACCGCAGGGTGAGTCATTCGTATGAGCAGTTCTTC. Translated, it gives CASSDRRVSHSYEQFF.